The next 16 T cell receptor beta chains were all read from a single sample in a study of a mutant IDH1 vaccine in newly diagnosed glioma. Some clones are missing from TCRdb's copy, which holds only in-frame ones; the method was immunoSEQ multiplex PCR. The repertoire has about 50,000 clones, less than 85% of them found once; the top ten carry about 4%. No antigens are known for them. Noted time point: week 47, end of study. Doses consisted of 300 ug of mutant IDH1 20-mer peptide each, paired with topical imiquimod. This sample comprised PBMCs, obtained from a glioma patient whose treatment included an IDH1 peptide vaccine. The receptors were gathered from a woman in her twenties or thirties with glioma. Some clones in this sample may be carry-over from other donors' samples.

The genes are TRBV18 and TRBJ1-1; TRBD1 might be the D (6 bases). V lost 1 base to trimming and J lost 3 bases, with 30 bases between them. The CDR3 loop spans 21 amino acids. The germline gives CDR1 KGHSH, CDR2 LQKENI. CDR3: CASSPRLPAAPKGRGDTEAFF. CDR3 nucleotides: TGTGCCAGCTCACCACGCTTGCCCGCTGCACCAAAGGGTAGGGGGGACACTGAAGCTTTCTTT.

The CDR3 region is CSAEGPGLARRDGAQYF. CDR3 DNA sequence: TGCAGCGCCGAAGGACCGGGACTAGCCCGCCGTGATGGAGCCCAGTACTTC. The rearrangement links TRBV29-1 to TRBJ2-5, with 9 bases matching TRBD2. There are 17 residues in the CDR3. V trimming: 7 bases; J trimming: 9 bases; junction bases outside the gene matches: 24. Germline V gives CDR1 SQVTM, CDR2 ANQGSEA.

The chain couples TRBV7-9 to TRBJ2-7, with D unclear. Trimming removed 4 bases at V and 12 bases at J, with 19 bases between. The germline V gene has CDR1 SEHNR and CDR2 FQNEAQ (reference sequence). The CDR3 extends over 13 amino acids. The CDR3 region is CASSSNNPGRRYF. In DNA, the CDR3 is TGTGCCAGCAGCTCCAATAACCCCGGTCGGCGGTACTTC.

The chain joins TRBV9 to TRBJ2-7, with 7 bases aligning to TRBD1. Germline V gives CDR1 SGDLS, CDR2 YYNGEE. The CDR3 covers 14 residues. The V and J ends lost 2 bases and 2 bases, in that order; junction bases with no gene match: 4. Written as DNA, the CDR3 is TGTGCCAGCAGCGTCCGGGACAGACCCTACGAGCAGTACTTC. Encoded protein: CASSVRDRPYEQYF. The entire variable domain, with the rest obtained from reference TRBV9 and TRBJ2-7, is as follows: DSGVTQTPKHLITATGQRVTLRCSPRSGDLSVYWYQQSLDQGLQFLIQYYNGEERAKGNILERFSAQQFPDLHSELNLSSLELGDSALYFCASSVRDRPYEQYFGPGTRLTVT.

For the CDR3, the DNA is TGTGCCAGTAGAGCAGGGAACATTCAGTACTTC. It codes for CASRAGNIQYF. This sequence joins TRBV19 and TRBJ2-4; a weak D match, TRBD1 (5 bases). Deletions cut 6 bases from V and 7 bases from J, with 7 bases between. The germline gives CDR1 LNHDA, CDR2 SQIVND (reference sequence). The CDR3 covers 11 residues. Full variable domain (remainder filled in from reference TRBV19 and TRBJ2-4): DGGITQSPKYLFRKEGQNVTLSCEQNLNHDAMYWYRQDPGQGLRLIYYSQIVNDFQKGDIAEGYSVSREKKESFPLTVTSAQKNPTAFYLCASRAGNIQYFGAGTRLSVL.

This clone was seen a single time. This chain joins TRBV5-1 and TRBJ2-3; TRBD2 matches 7 bases. Germline CDR1 and CDR2: SGHRS and YFSETQ. The CDR3 is 16 amino acids. V trimming: 0 bases; J trimming: 6 bases; junction bases outside the gene matches: 10. The CDR3: CASSLGGGGRRDTQYF. The CDR3 region has the DNA TGCGCCAGCAGCTTGGGGGGCGGCGGGAGAAGGGATACGCAGTATTTT. Full variable domain (remainder filled in from reference TRBV5-1 and TRBJ2-3): KAGVTQTPRYLIKTRGQQVTLSCSPISGHRSVSWYQQTPGQGLQFLFEYFSETQRNKGNFPGRFSGRQFSNSRSEMNVSTLELGDSALYLCASSLGGGGRRDTQYFGPGTRLTVL.

DNA for the CDR3: TGTGCCAGCAGCACCCGCCCGACAGGGGTGTTCTACGAGCAGTACTTC. Its protein is CASSTRPTGVFYEQYF. V and J are TRBV11-3 and TRBJ2-7; the match to TRBD1 covers 8 bases. With 5 bases clipped from V and 3 bases from J, the junction kept 12 bases outside the gene matches. The CDR3 consists of 16 residues. The germline CDR1 and CDR2 sequences are SGHNT and YENEEA.

The V and J genes are TRBV6-4 and TRBJ1-2; 8 bases match TRBD1. This CDR3 has 16 amino acids. The germline V gene encodes CDR1 MRHNA and CDR2 SNTAGT. The trim removed 0 bases at V and 8 bases at J, leaving 11 bases unmatched. DNA for the CDR3: TGTGCCAGCAGTGACTCCTCCTTCAGGGGGCGCGGAGGCTACACCTTC. Translating gives CASSDSSFRGRGGYTF.

V and J are TRBV25-1 and TRBJ1-3; D gene unclear. Germline CDR1 MGHDK, CDR2 SYGVNS. Trimming left V 7 bases short and J 3 bases short, with 16 bases between. The CDR3 extends over 15 amino acids. As DNA, the CDR3 is TGTGCCAGCATCAGGCCCCAACCCGGTGGAAACACCATATATTTT. Its translation: CASIRPQPGGNTIYF.

The chain joins TRBV12-5 to TRBJ2-5; D call uncertain. Germline assignment: CDR1 LGHNT and CDR2 FRNRAP. V was clipped by 3 bases and J by 5 bases, with 7 bases between them. This CDR3 spans 12 amino acids. CDR3 region: CASGFGAETQYF. CDR3 bases: TGTGCTAGTGGTTTTGGTGCGGAGACCCAGTACTTC. Complete variable domain (other parts from reference TRBV12-5 and TRBJ2-5): DARVTQTPRHKVTEMGQEVTMRCQPILGHNTVFWYRQTMMQGLELLAYFRNRAPLDDSGMPKDRFSAEMPDATLATLKIQPSEPRDSAVYFCASGFGAETQYFGPGTRLLVL.

This clone was counted only a few times. For the CDR3, the DNA is TGTGCCAGCAGCCGTGGGAGAGTCACTGAAGCTTTCTTT. This sequence encodes CASSRGRVTEAFF. The chain employs TRBV7-2 and TRBJ1-1; no reliable D call. Germline V lookup: CDR1 SGHTA, CDR2 FQGNSA. The germline V and J ends were trimmed by 5 bases and 4 bases, with 11 bases remaining between them. This CDR3 is 13 amino acids long.

This rearrangement joins TRBV6-5 to TRBJ2-1; 8 bases fit TRBD2. The CDR3 spans 14 residues. Trimming cost V 7 bases and J 5 bases; bases outside gene matches: 7. CDR1 is MNHEY and CDR2 is SVGAGI in the germline V gene. The CDR3 DNA follows: TGTGCCAGCAACATAGCGGGACAAAACAATGAGCAGTTCTTC. Amino acid sequence: CASNIAGQNNEQFF.

The rearrangement uses TRBV7-9 and TRBJ2-7; D uncertain. The CDR3 spans 12 residues. Germline V CDR1 and CDR2: SEHNR, FQNEAQ (reference sequence). V lost 4 bases, J lost 3 bases, and 7 bases lay in between. CDR3 nucleotide sequence: TGTGCCAGCAGCTCAGTTAACTACGAGCAGTACTTC. Translation: CASSSVNYEQYF. Full variable domain (outside the CDR3, taken from reference TRBV7-9 and TRBJ2-7): DTGVSQNPRHKITKRGQNVTFRCDPISEHNRLYWYRQTLGQGPEFLTYFQNEAQLEKSRLLSDRFSAERPKGSFSTLEIQRTEQGDSAMYLCASSSVNYEQYFGPGTRLTVT.

This clone was counted between two and nine times. The J gene is TRBJ1-2, the V gene TRBV20-1; D is ambiguous. The V gene's germline CDR1 is DFQATT and CDR2 SNEGSKA (reference sequence). This CDR3 has 11 residues. V shed 3 bases and J shed 4 bases, with 6 bases lying between them. CDR3 bases: TGCAGTGCTAGTACCGCCTATGGCTACACCTTC. Amino acids: CSASTAYGYTF.

The chain couples TRBV7-8 to TRBJ2-3, with a possible D match to TRBD1 (6 bases). The germline gives CDR1 SGHVS, CDR2 FQNEAQ. The CDR3 is 15 residues long. Trimming pared 5 bases from V and 0 bases from J, leaving 12 bases between. The CDR3 DNA reads as TGTGCCAGCAGCCGCAGGGGTTCGAGCACAGATACGCAGTATTTT. It is translated as CASSRRGSSTDTQYF.

This clone was seen only a few times. The V and J genes are TRBV5-6 and TRBJ1-5; 8 bases are shared with TRBD1. The CDR3 covers 15 residues. The germline V gene encodes CDR1 SGHDT and CDR2 YYEEEE. The V gene end was trimmed by 4 bases and the J gene end by 3 bases; junction bases not matched to a gene: 6. CDR3: CASSPQGGSNQPQHF. The CDR3 nucleotides read TGTGCCAGCAGCCCACAGGGGGGGTCCAATCAGCCCCAGCATTTT.